These T cell receptor beta chains were read from a single sample in a study of T cell repertoires in cytomegalovirus infection. TCRdb processed the reads anew with MiXCR; each CDR3 protein has one entry. The table includes approximately 240,000 distinct CDR3 sequences, approximately 13% detected once. The sequencing sample was made of PBMCs. The receptor source for this set is a human donor in good health (CMV status not recorded). Some clones in this sample may be carry-over from other donors' samples. Both conserved end residues are part of each CDR3. The order of the fields is CDR3 protein, CDR3 DNA, clone size, J gene, V gene, D gene. A D gene is named only where the DNA matches it firmly. Clone size is stated in some rows and not others, as once, few, many or a class when expanded.

CDR3: CASSWIDGYTF; DNA: TGTGCCAGCAGTTGGATTGACGGCTACACCTTC; size: many; J: TRBJ1-2; V: TRBV28; D: .
CDR3: CASSYTSGGRTDTQYF; DNA: TGTGCCAGCAGCTACACTAGCGGGGGCCGCACAGATACGCAGTATTTT; size: many; J: TRBJ2-3; V: TRBV7-2; D: TRBD2
CDR3: CASSLTSGSSHEQYF; DNA: TGCGCCAGCAGCTTAACTAGCGGGAGTTCCCACGAGCAGTACTTC; size: .; J: TRBJ2-7; V: TRBV5-1; D: TRBD2
CDR3: CASSSSIPGGPYEQYF; DNA: TGTGCCAGCAGTTCCTCGATACCTGGGGGCCCCTACGAGCAGTACTTC; size: many; J: TRBJ2-7; V: TRBV27; D: .
CDR3: CASSLQGKDYGYTF; DNA: TGTGCCAGTAGTCTACAGGGGAAGGACTATGGCTACACCTTC; size: few; J: TRBJ1-2; V: TRBV19; D: TRBD1
CDR3: CASSFRAGDSDTQYF; DNA: TGTGCCAGCAGCTTTAGGGCGGGGGATTCAGATACGCAGTATTTT; size: many; J: TRBJ2-3; V: TRBV7-2; D: TRBD2
CDR3: CASRTQGAHEQYF; DNA: TGTGCCAGCAGAACCCAGGGGGCCCACGAGCAGTACTTC; size: many; J: TRBJ2-7; V: TRBV28; D: TRBD1
CDR3: CSATTQGATEAFF; DNA: TGCAGTGCGACTACTCAGGGGGCCACTGAAGCTTTCTTT; size: .; J: TRBJ1-1; V: TRBV20-1; D: TRBD1
CDR3: CASSHSGFLYNEQFF; DNA: TGTGCCAGCAGCCACTCAGGTTTCCTCTACAATGAGCAGTTCTTC; size: .; J: TRBJ2-1; V: TRBV5-6; D: .
CDR3: CASSLSGRSYEQYF; DNA: TGTGCCAGCAGCCTGAGCGGGAGATCCTACGAGCAGTACTTC; size: many; J: TRBJ2-7; V: TRBV5-4; D: TRBD2
CDR3: CASSSTGYTGELFF; DNA: TGTGCCAGCAGCTCGACGGGCTACACCGGGGAGCTGTTTTTT; size: .; J: TRBJ2-2; V: TRBV11-1; D: .
CDR3: CASSSPMALTDTQYF; DNA: TGTGCCAGCAGTTCCCCTATGGCCCTCACAGATACGCAGTATTTT; size: .; J: TRBJ2-3; V: TRBV28; D: .
CDR3: CSVEKGTGADTQYF; DNA: TGCAGCGTTGAGAAGGGGACAGGGGCAGATACGCAGTATTTT; size: .; J: TRBJ2-3; V: TRBV29-1; D: TRBD1